This T cell receptor beta chain was sequenced in a study of CD8+ T cells in alopecia areata. The CDR3 totals 16 residues. Per germline, CDR1 SGHRS and CDR2 YFSETQ. The V end was cut by 2 bases, the J end by 4 bases, with 16 bases between. Lesional scalp punch biopsies and peripheral blood came from alopecia areata patients. Once RNA had been extracted, it was reverse transcribed into cDNA to act as the sequencing template. TCRdb keeps only in-frame clones here, not all; method: immunoSEQ multiplex PCR. The sample yields 150,000 or so clones, more than 75% seen once. This sequence was found in a human donor with alopecia areata. The V gene is TRBV5-1, the J gene TRBJ1-5, with D perhaps TRBD1 (6 bases). The source material was CD8+ T cells sorted from blood, sampled at week 0. CDR3 amino acids: CASSLSSGGGNQPQHF. The DNA of the CDR3 is TGCGCCAGCAGCTTAAGTTCTGGAGGGGGTAATCAGCCCCAGCATTTT.